This T cell receptor beta chain is drawn from a study of response to subunit inactivated influenza vaccine. V lost 5 bases, J lost 2 bases, and 24 bases lay in between. Germline V gene sequence: CDR1 LNHNV, CDR2 YYDKDF (reference sequence). The CDR3 is 18 residues long. MiXCR, applied by TCRdb to the RT-PCR reads, yields one record per CDR3 protein. The sample shows around 750,000 distinct CDR3 sequences, about 20% of them seen only once. The sample in question was PBMCs from blood, obtained more than 4 days after vaccination. The sequence was collected from a man over 45 who received an inactivated influenza vaccine. This chain connects TRBV15 to TRBJ2-5; a weak D match, TRBD2 (6 bases). In DNA form, the CDR3 reads TGTGCCACCAGCCACCCCTCCGATGGGAAAGGACTACAAGAGACCCAGTACTTC. It specifies CATSHPSDGKGLQETQYF.